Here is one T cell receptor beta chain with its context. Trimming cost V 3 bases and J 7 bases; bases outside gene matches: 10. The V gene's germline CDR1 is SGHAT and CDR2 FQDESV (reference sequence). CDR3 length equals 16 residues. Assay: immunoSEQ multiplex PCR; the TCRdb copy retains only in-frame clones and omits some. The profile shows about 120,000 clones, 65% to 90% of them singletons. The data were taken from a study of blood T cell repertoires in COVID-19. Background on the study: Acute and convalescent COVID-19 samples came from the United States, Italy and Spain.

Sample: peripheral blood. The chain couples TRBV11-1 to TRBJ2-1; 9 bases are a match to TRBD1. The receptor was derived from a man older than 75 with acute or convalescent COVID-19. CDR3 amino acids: CASSFLWGQGSNEQFF. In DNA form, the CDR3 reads TGTGCCAGCAGCTTTCTGTGGGGACAGGGAAGTAATGAGCAGTTCTTC.